The clone carrying this T cell receptor beta chain was counted between two and nine times. Its antigen is as yet unknown. Stated time point: newly diagnosed GD, antithyroid drugs for less than 3 months. Isolated PBMC RNA provided the starting material for the TCR library. Staff took around 9.7 milliliters of peripheral blood and put it into EDTA tubes. The sample belongs to a study of regulatory T cells in long-lasting Graves disease. Findings and caveats of the study: Gene preferences differed: TRBV28, TRBJ1-2, TRBJ2-5 in persistent cases.

The germline V gene has CDR1 SEHNR and CDR2 FQNEAQ (reference sequence). V lost 2 bases and J 1 base, leaving 7 bases between the germline ends. The CDR3 has 14 residues. Arm-PCR of CDR3 regions and iRepertoire HTBI primers were used to build TCR beta libraries. MiXCR, applied by TCRdb to the multiplex PCR reads, yields one record per CDR3 protein. The profile shows under 400,000 distinct CDR3 sequences, roughly 17% of them singletons. The same sample was also studied in work on T cells in Graves' hyperthyroidism and ophthalmopathy.

This specimen consisted of peripheral blood mononuclear cells (PBMCs), obtained at new diagnosis, from a patient treated with antithyroid drugs. The chain uses TRBV7-9 and TRBJ2-3; a weak D match, TRBD1 (5 bases). The clonotype comes from a man aged 40-49 years with Graves disease. For the CDR3, the DNA is TGTGCCAGCAGCTTACAGACAGGCACAGATACGCAGTATTTT. It codes for CASSLQTGTDTQYF.